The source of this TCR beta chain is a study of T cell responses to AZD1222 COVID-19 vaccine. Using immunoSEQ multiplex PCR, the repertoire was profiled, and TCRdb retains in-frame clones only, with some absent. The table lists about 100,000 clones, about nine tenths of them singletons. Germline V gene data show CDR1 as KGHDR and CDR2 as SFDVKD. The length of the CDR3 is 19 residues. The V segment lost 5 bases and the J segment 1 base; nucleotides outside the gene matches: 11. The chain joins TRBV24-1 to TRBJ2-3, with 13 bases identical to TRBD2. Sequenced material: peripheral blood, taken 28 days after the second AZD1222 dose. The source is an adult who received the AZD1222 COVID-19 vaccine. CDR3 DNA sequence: TGTGCCACCAGTGGACTGACTAGCGGGAGGTTCACTGGCACAGATACGCAGTATTTT. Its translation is CATSGLTSGRFTGTDTQYF.